The 2 T cell receptor beta chains given below trace back to one sample, sequenced in a study of blood T cell repertoires in COVID-19. Assay used: immunoSEQ multiplex PCR; TCRdb lists only in-frame clones, some missing. The sample yields some 150,000 clones, around 86% seen once. The sequenced sample consisted of PBMCs or T cells enriched from blood (not recorded which). These receptor sequences come from a man in his fifties who had recovered from COVID-19.

By its share, this clone is medium-sized (0.01 to 0.1%). This chain links TRBV6-2 or TRBV6-3 with TRBJ2-3, with 10 bases fitting TRBD1. V gave up 5 bases and J gave up 2 bases; unmatched junction bases: 4. CDR3 length: 15 amino acids. Germline loops: CDR1 MNHEY, CDR2 SVGEGT. The CDR3 spells CASSAGTGDTDTQYF. CDR3 in DNA: TGTGCCAGCAGTGCCGGGACAGGGGACACAGATACGCAGTATTTT.

This clone was detected only once. The V gene is TRBV7-9, the J gene TRBJ1-5, with D possibly matching TRBD1 (5 bases). CDR3 length equals 16 residues. CDR1 and CDR2 (germline): SEHNR, FQNEAQ (reference sequence). V was shortened by 4 bases and J by 0 bases, with 13 bases between the two germline ends. The CDR3 reads CASSSDSHLSNQPQHF. Here the CDR3 DNA reads TGTGCCAGCAGCTCTGACAGCCACCTTAGCAATCAGCCCCAGCATTTT.